Sequencing of this TCR beta chain was carried out in a study of blood T cell repertoires in COVID-19 (dated by TCRdb to 2020 to 2022). General notes on the study: The collaborator samples originated in the United States, Italy and Spain and spanned the acute and convalescent phases of COVID-19. The material from the prospective study consisted of cDNA or gDNA derived from T cells, B-cell-depleted T cells, or PBMCs. The dataset comprised deeply sampled blood TCRbeta repertoires from subjects exposed to, actively infected with, or recovered from COVID-19. The repertoires were released in a freely available public database meant as a resource for research on the immune response to SARS-CoV-2. The samples were drawn from the first 160 participants of the ongoing ImmuneRACE study and from 1,254 subjects provided by 6 global collaborators. Sample metadata almost always included a de-identified subject ID, COVID-19 status, age in years and sex. Where available, HLA class I and class II types were taken from metadata supplied by the sample provider and were not determined by assay-based typing. Summary of the overall study and its limitations: Clinical and demographic metadata were provided uncurated, with the amount varying by source and participant.

TCRbeta CDR3 regions were amplified from genomic DNA using the immunoSEQ Assay, a bias-controlled multiplex PCR. Concerning the study's data processing: The number of nucleated cells in each sample was estimated by amplification of reference gene primers within the assay. To quantify the absolute abundance of each unique TCRbeta CDR3 rearrangement, sequence reads were collapsed and filtered. For each sample, productive Simpson clonality was calculated as the square root of Simpson's diversity index over productive rearrangements. TCRdb stores this immuneACCESS table with in-frame sequences only. Part of the clones is absent; in the studies checked, under half of the shortfall reflects unresolved V genes, and no reason is known for the rest. The V and J calls and clone size come from that table; D and trimming were worked out from the DNA. Within this sample are hundreds of thousands of clones, with more than 85% of them counted one time only. About 1.2% of the sample lies in the top ten.

Collaborating institutions collected whole blood in K2EDTA tubes following their own protocols. Collaborator samples were shipped for TCRbeta analysis as frozen whole blood, isolated PBMCs, or DNA extracted from either sample type. The germline V gene specifies LGHNA as CDR1 and YSLEER as CDR2. The V end gives up 5 bases and the J end 4 bases, leaving 11 bases in the junction not matched to a gene. Measured from the cysteine to the phenylalanine, the CDR3 is 16 residues long. Solely the CDR3 DNA is kept, with 48 bases framed from the first base. Note on this clone: It lacks a known antigen. The input lacks base qualities; no much larger clone sits a single base away.

Here the chain combines TRBV4-3 and TRBJ1-1, with 9 bases aligning to TRBD1. Input material: peripheral blood. This sequence originates from a man between 65 and 85 years old with acute or convalescent COVID-19. The DNA is TGCGCCAGCAGCGCCAAACAGGGGGCAGTGAGCACTGAAGCTTTCTTT. It is translated as CASSAKQGAVSTEAFF.